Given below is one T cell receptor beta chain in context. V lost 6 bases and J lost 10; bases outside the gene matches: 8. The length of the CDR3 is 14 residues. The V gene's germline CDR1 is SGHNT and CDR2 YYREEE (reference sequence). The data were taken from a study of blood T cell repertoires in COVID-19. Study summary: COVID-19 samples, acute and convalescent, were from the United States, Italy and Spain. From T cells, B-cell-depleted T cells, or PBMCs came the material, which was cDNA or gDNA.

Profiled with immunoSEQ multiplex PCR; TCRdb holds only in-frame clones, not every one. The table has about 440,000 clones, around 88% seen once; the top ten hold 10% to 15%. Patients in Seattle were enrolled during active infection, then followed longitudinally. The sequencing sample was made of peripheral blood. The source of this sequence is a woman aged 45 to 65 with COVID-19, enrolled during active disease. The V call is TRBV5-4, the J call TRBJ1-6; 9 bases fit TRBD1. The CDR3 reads CASNLNRGRSPLHF. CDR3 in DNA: TGTGCCAGCAACCTAAACAGGGGGCGCTCACCCCTCCACTTT.